The rows below give T cell receptor beta chains drawn from one sample of a study of blood T cells in healthy people across ages. MiXCR, applied by TCRdb to the 5' RACE reads, yields one record per CDR3 protein. The sample records over a million distinct CDR3 sequences, 35% to 45% being singletons. The sequenced sample was blood. The receptors stem from a woman aged 18-29 years in good health. The CDR3 runs from the conserved cysteine through the conserved F or W. The D gene is left open where the match is weak. Rows give clone size only sometimes, using once, few, many, or a class for an expanded clone.

abundance	v_gene	j_gene	d_gene	CDR3nt	CDR3aa
-	TRBV20-1	TRBJ2-7	-	TGCAGTGCTAGTGACAGGAACATCTCCTACAATGAGCAGTACTTC	CSASDRNISYNEQYF
few	TRBV7-9	TRBJ2-1	TRBD1	TGCGCCAGCAGCTTGGGCCAGGGGGCCCTCAATGAGCAGTTCTTC	CASSLGQGALNEQFF
few	TRBV4-2	TRBJ2-3	TRBD2	TGTGCCAGCAGCCAAAGACTAGCGGGAGGGCCGGATACGCAGTATTTT	CASSQRLAGGPDTQYF
-	TRBV9	TRBJ2-1	TRBD2	TGTGCCAGGGAGACCGGCGGGAGGGCCAATGAGCAGTTCTTC	CARETGGRANEQFF
few	TRBV20-1	TRBJ1-1	TRBD1	TGCAGTGCTAGAGGACAGGGCTTGCTTTCTGAAGCTTTCTTT	CSARGQGLLSEAFF
-	TRBV7-9	TRBJ2-7	-	TGTGCCACTGGGGTGAGCAATGAGCAGTACTTC	CATGVSNEQYF
-	TRBV7-2	TRBJ2-7	-	TGTGCCAGCAGCTTAGACAGACTAAGCTCCTACGAGCAGTACTTC	CASSLDRLSSYEQYF
-	TRBV27	TRBJ1-4	-	TGTGCCAGCAGTTTATGGTGGGACGGTGCAACTAATGAAAAACTGTTTTTT	CASSLWWDGATNEKLFF
few	TRBV20-1	TRBJ2-7	TRBD2	TGCAGTGCTAGAAATAGCGGGAGAGTGTCCTACGAGCAGTACTTC	CSARNSGRVSYEQYF
-	TRBV27	TRBJ2-3	-	TGTGCCAGCAGGCTAACAGGGTTCACAGATACGCAGTATTTT	CASRLTGFTDTQYF
few	TRBV7-2	TRBJ2-3	-	TGTGCCAGCAGCCCAAGACAACGCGGAAATACGCAGTATTTT	CASSPRQRGNTQYF
-	TRBV5-1	TRBJ2-7	-	TGCGCCAGCAGCACCAACCCGGGACAAGGAGCGTACGAGCAGTACTTC	CASSTNPGQGAYEQYF
few	TRBV20-1	TRBJ2-1	-	TGCAGTGTACGGTTCAAATTGCGCGGGGTCAGGGACTCCTACAATGAGCAGTTCTTC	CSVRFKLRGVRDSYNEQFF
-	TRBV5-1	TRBJ1-1	TRBD1	TGCGCCAGCAGCTGGACCGGGACAGGGCTGAACACTGAAGCTTTCTTT	CASSWTGTGLNTEAFF
-	TRBV30	TRBJ1-2	TRBD1	TGTGCCTGGATTGCCGGGGACAGCCACTATGGCTACACCTTC	CAWIAGDSHYGYTF
-	TRBV4-3	TRBJ2-1	-	TGCGCCAGCAGCCAGGGCCCACAGTATGCTGAGGAGCAGTTCTTC	CASSQGPQYAEEQFF
-	TRBV10-1	TRBJ2-1	-	TGCGCCAGCAGTGAGCAGGAGAGGGTCTCGCACTACAATGAGCAGTTCTTC	CASSEQERVSHYNEQFF
-	TRBV12-3/TRBV12-4	TRBJ2-2	TRBD2	TGTGCCTCGGCGCGGGGGGTAAACACCGGGGAGCTGTTTTTT	CASARGVNTGELFF
many	TRBV12-3/TRBV12-4	TRBJ2-7	TRBD1	TGTGCCAGCAGCACTGCCGGGACAGGCACCTACGAGCAGTACTTC	CASSTAGTGTYEQYF
-	TRBV11-2	TRBJ2-7	TRBD2	TGTGCCAGCAGCCCCGGGGCGGTAGCGGGAGAAAACGAGCAGTACTTC	CASSPGAVAGENEQYF
-	TRBV7-2	TRBJ2-7	-	TGTGCCAGCAGCATAAACTCCCAGGGTGAGCAGTACTTC	CASSINSQGEQYF
-	TRBV25-1	TRBJ1-2	TRBD1	TGTGCCAGCAGTGAGGACAGGCCTGTGCACTATGGCTACACCTTC	CASSEDRPVHYGYTF
-	TRBV11-1	TRBJ2-1	TRBD2	TGTGCCAGCAGCCCCTTAAGGACTAGCGGGAGTGCGAATGAGCAGTTCTTC	CASSPLRTSGSANEQFF
few	TRBV3-1	TRBJ2-6	-	TGTGCCAGCAGAACACCCGGGGCCAACGTCCTGACTTTC	CASRTPGANVLTF
-	TRBV6-6	TRBJ1-5	-	TGTGCCAGTACAGCATACCGGCCCCAGCATTTT	CASTAYRPQHF
-	TRBV20-1	TRBJ2-1	-	TGCAGTGCTAGAGACCCTACCTTGAGACTTAATGAGCAGTTCTTC	CSARDPTLRLNEQFF
-	TRBV21-1	TRBJ2-3	-	TGTGCCAGCACCCCGGACCGAGCGGGAGATACGCAGTATTTT	CASTPDRAGDTQYF
few	TRBV29-1	TRBJ2-1	-	TGCAGCGTTGCAATCCTAGCCCTACGGGGATTCAATGAGCAGTTCTTC	CSVAILALRGFNEQFF
-	TRBV29-1	TRBJ2-7	TRBD2	TGCAGCGTTGAGCTAGCGGGGGGGTGGAATGAGCAGTACTTC	CSVELAGGWNEQYF
-	TRBV12-3/TRBV12-4	TRBJ2-1	-	TGTGCCAGCAGTACGGACAAAAACAATGAGCAGTTCTTC	CASSTDKNNEQFF
-	TRBV20-1	TRBJ2-3	TRBD2	TGCAGTGCTACCCTAGCGGGAGGCACAGATACGCAGTATTTT	CSATLAGGTDTQYF
-	TRBV10-3	TRBJ2-7	TRBD2	TGTGCCATCAGTGAGTCTTCTCCGGGACTAGCTGCCTACGAGCAGTACTTC	CAISESSPGLAAYEQYF
few	TRBV5-4	TRBJ1-2	TRBD1	TGTGCCAGCAGCTTGGATAGGGGACAGCATACTAACTATGGCTACACCTTC	CASSLDRGQHTNYGYTF
-	TRBV21-1	TRBJ2-5	-	TGTGCCAGCAGCAGGAGGGGGCGCGGAGAGACCCAGTACTTC	CASSRRGRGETQYF
-	TRBV27	TRBJ2-7	TRBD2	TGTGCCGGTGGGACCGGGACTAACTACGAGCAGTACTTC	CAGGTGTNYEQYF
few	TRBV7-2	TRBJ2-7	-	TGTGCCAGCAGCTTAGGGCTAGCGCCAGCCGAGCAGTACTTC	CASSLGLAPAEQYF
-	TRBV6-6	TRBJ2-3	TRBD2	TGTGCCAGAAGTCGGGGGGGCTCCGGCACAGATACGCAGTATTTT	CARSRGGSGTDTQYF
few	TRBV20-1	TRBJ2-7	TRBD1	TGCAGTGCTGGTCCCGGGACAGGAGTTGACGAGCAGTACTTC	CSAGPGTGVDEQYF
-	TRBV12-5	TRBJ2-1	TRBD2	TGTGCTAGTGGTTTGCCTAGCGGGGGGATAAGCTCCTACAATGAGCAGTTCTTC	CASGLPSGGISSYNEQFF
-	TRBV29-1	TRBJ2-2	TRBD2	TGCAGCGTTGTCCTAGCGGGGATGTACACCGGGGAGCTGTTTTTT	CSVVLAGMYTGELFF
once	TRBV12-3/TRBV12-4	TRBJ1-2	TRBD1	TGTGTCAGCAGGGCCGGGACAGAATATGGCTACACCTTC	CVSRAGTEYGYTF
-	TRBV29-1	TRBJ1-2	-	TGCAGCGTTGTTGAGGTGATCTATGGCTACACCTTC	CSVVEVIYGYTF
-	TRBV4-3	TRBJ2-7	-	TGCGCCGGCAGCCCGGTTGCGATGGGGTTCTACGAGCAGTACTTC	CAGSPVAMGFYEQYF
-	TRBV12-3/TRBV12-4	TRBJ1-2	TRBD1	TGTGCCAGCAGTCGAACAGGGGTTGATGGCTACACCTTC	CASSRTGVDGYTF
few	TRBV20-1	TRBJ2-7	-	TGCAGTGCTAGAGATGGAGACAGGGAGGGTTTCTACGAGCAGTACTTC	CSARDGDREGFYEQYF
-	TRBV12-3/TRBV12-4	TRBJ2-2	TRBD2	TGTGCCAGCACCAGAGGACGGGGGGCGAACACCGGGGAGCTGTTTTTT	CASTRGRGANTGELFF